This is a list of T cell receptor beta chains from one sample in a study of shared clonotypes between healthy human individuals. Generated by immunoSEQ multiplex PCR, the TCRdb table keeps only in-frame clones and is missing some. The profile shows approximately 1.5 million clones, approximately 98.5% of them singletons. Sequenced sample: naive CD4+ T cells sorted from blood. The receptors were sampled from a young man in good health. Both conserved end residues are part of each CDR3. A D gene is named only where the DNA matches it firmly. A clone size is listed for some rows: how often the clone was seen (once, few, many), or a class if it is expanded.

TRBV5-1	.	TRBD2	TRBJ2-3	TGCGCCAGCAGCCTCGGGACTAGCGGGAGCACAGATACGCAGTATTTT	CASSLGTSGSTDTQYF
TRBV5-1	.	.	TRBJ1-5	TGCGCCAGCAGTTTGGACAGTGATCAGCCCCAGCATTTT	CASSLDSDQPQHF
TRBV5-4	.	TRBD2	TRBJ2-7	TGTGCCAGCAGCCGTCTAGCGGGAGAGAAGCAGTACTTC	CASSRLAGEKQYF
TRBV7-3	once	TRBD2	TRBJ2-1	TGTGCCAGCAGCTTAATCGGGCTAGCGGGTTACAATGAGCAGTTCTTC	CASSLIGLAGYNEQFF
TRBV14	once	TRBD1	TRBJ2-2	TGTGCCAGCAGCCAAGTCGGGGGACAGGGGAACACCGGGGAGCTGTTTTTT	CASSQVGGQGNTGELFF
TRBV7-3	.	.	TRBJ2-7	TGTGCCAGCAGCTTGGCCGATACCTACGAGCAGTACTTC	CASSLADTYEQYF
TRBV6-5	.	.	TRBJ2-1	TGTGCCAGCAGTTATGGCGGGACTTACAATGAGCAGTTCTTC	CASSYGGTYNEQFF
TRBV7-9	.	.	TRBJ2-1	TGTGCCAGCAGCCCAGGGTACTCCACATTTGACAATGAGCAGTTCTTC	CASSPGYSTFDNEQFF
TRBV9	.	.	TRBJ2-3	TGTGCCAGCAGCGTAGCTCCAGGGGTGAATCGTCCTAGCACAGATACGCAGTATTTT	CASSVAPGVNRPSTDTQYF
TRBV6-1	.	.	TRBJ1-4	TGTGCCAGCAGTACAATACTGGGGGTTAATGAAAAACTGTTTTTT	CASSTILGVNEKLFF
TRBV5-1	.	TRBD1	TRBJ2-1	TGCGCCAGCAGCTTGGACCGGGACAGAGGGAATGAGCAGTTCTTC	CASSLDRDRGNEQFF
TRBV30	.	.	TRBJ1-2	TGTGCCTCCGAAACTTCTAACTATGGCTACACCTTC	CASETSNYGYTF
TRBV10-3	.	.	TRBJ2-2	TGTGCCATCAGTGAGCTCGGGACCGGGGAGCTGTTTTTT	CAISELGTGELFF
TRBV9	.	.	TRBJ2-3	TGTGCCAGCAGCGTAGTCGGTGGTACGCAGTATTTT	CASSVVGGTQYF
TRBV9	.	.	TRBJ2-1	TGTGCCAGCAGCACCGTGACAGGTCCTGGTGAGCAGTTCTTC	CASSTVTGPGEQFF
TRBV21-1	.	.	TRBJ1-5	TGTGCCAGCAGCAAAGGGAGAGGGACGAGCAATCAGCCCCAGCATTTT	CASSKGRGTSNQPQHF
TRBV11-2	.	.	TRBJ2-7	TGTGCCAGCAGCTTAGCCAAAAAAGCTTACGAGCAGTACTTC	CASSLAKKAYEQYF